This T cell receptor (beta chain) is drawn from a study of shared clonotypes between healthy human individuals. Overall study: Two women and a few men aged 18 to 49 served as donors. Findings of the study overall: Among non-shared clonotypes, generation probabilities were lower than among those shared by all four donors. The rarefaction results pointed to incomplete sorted-subset sequencing despite large depth.

Every immunoSEQ plate was one replicate of a subset's evenly spread DNA. Libraries were prepared by immunoSEQ multiplex PCR; TCRdb keeps only in-frame clonotypes and omits some of them. The data hold about 1,900,000 clones, with 85% to 95% observed a single time. The V gene's germline CDR1 is ENHRY and CDR2 SYGVKD. The V and J ends lost 0 bases and 2 bases respectively, with 10 bases between them. The CDR3 length is 15 residues. Note on this clone: Its antigen is still unknown.

Positive CCR7 selection of CD45RO-negative cells yielded the naive CD8 cells, and terminally differentiated effector memory CD45RA+ cells were excluded. The genes are TRBV10-3 and TRBJ1-2; D may be TRBD1 (6 bases). Sequencing input: naive CD8+ T cells sorted from blood. The clonotype comes from a man aged 18 to 29 in good health. The CDR3 region is CAISESTDRNYGYTF. For the CDR3, the DNA is TGTGCCATCAGTGAGTCGACTGACAGGAACTATGGCTACACCTTC.